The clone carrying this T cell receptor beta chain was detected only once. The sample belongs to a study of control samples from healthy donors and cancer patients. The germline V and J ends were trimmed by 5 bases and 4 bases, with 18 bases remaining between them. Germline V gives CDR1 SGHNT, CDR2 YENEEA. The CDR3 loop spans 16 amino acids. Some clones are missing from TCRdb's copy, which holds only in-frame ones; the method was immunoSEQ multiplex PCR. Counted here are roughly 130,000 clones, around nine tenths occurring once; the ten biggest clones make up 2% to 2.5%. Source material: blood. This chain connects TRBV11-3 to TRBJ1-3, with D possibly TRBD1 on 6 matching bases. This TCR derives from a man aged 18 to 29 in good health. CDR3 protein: CASSPGDEWTGNTIYF. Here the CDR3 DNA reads TGTGCCAGCAGCCCAGGGGACGAGTGGACCGGAAACACCATATATTTT.